This is a list of T cell receptor beta chains from one sample in a study of lymphopenia after photon versus proton radiotherapy. The data were produced by immunoSEQ multiplex PCR, yet TCRdb's version contains in-frame clones alone and is incomplete. The table includes some 44,000 clones, about four fifths detected once. The sample here was peripheral blood, taken from a patient treated with proton-based radiotherapy. The receptors were gathered from a woman aged 70-85 years with pancreatic cancer. CDR3s leave out the opening cysteine and the closing phenylalanine or tryptophan. A D gene is named only where the DNA matches it firmly.

ATRTGDDYEQY | TRBV10-3 | TRBD1
ASSQNQQGTEAF | TRBV4-1 | .
ASSLETGFEAF | TRBV7-6 | TRBD1
ASSNPPGGLPYEQY | TRBV28 | .
ASSMTDGWYNEQF | TRBV19 | .
ASSPPTSGSSEQY | TRBV28 | TRBD2
ASRADRTYNEQF | TRBV7-2 | .
SARADRNIQY | TRBV29-1 | .
ASSIYRALTGELF | TRBV19 | .
ASSYRVALGITEAF | TRBV6-5 | .
ATRAGGTYEQY | TRBV19 | .
ASSEWASGMDEQF | TRBV25-1 | TRBD2
ASSSPETGNTEAF | TRBV28 | .
ASSFGTSGRRVGDTQY | TRBV7-2 | TRBD2
AWIRRTEAF | TRBV30 | .
ASSLEGSSYEQY | TRBV7-2 | .
ASSLAEGTDTQY | TRBV5-1 | .
ASSQTSGASSYEQY | TRBV4-3 | TRBD2
ASSPPDLTYEQY | TRBV18 | .
ASSSQPAPRAF | TRBV28 | .
ATSRGRNEQF | TRBV15 | .
ASSSTGTGFGNTIY | TRBV27 | TRBD1
ASSLEAAALGKETQY | TRBV11-2 | .
ASSYSFGQGSDEQF | TRBV6-5 | TRBD1
ASSFARGGTGELF | TRBV7-2 | TRBD2
ASSRDGNYGYT | TRBV5-1 | .
ASSVGDQSGSILTHY | TRBV9 | TRBD2
ASTDNPEYYNEQF | TRBV5-1 | .
ASSLETDTQY | TRBV18 | .
ASTERLSANEKLF | TRBV6-1 | .
ASSTWDRGDGYT | TRBV19 | TRBD1
ASSPDRYTEAF | TRBV6-5 | .
ASSWGEQF | TRBV28 | .
ASSRDLRGEKLF | TRBV28 | .
ASSYGVGISYEQY | TRBV6-5 | .
ASSVGTERYEQY | TRBV7-2 | .
ASSVDPDRHTGELF | TRBV9 | TRBD1
ASSEGGWGGGMEQY | TRBV6-1 | .
ASSSASGGMTEAF | TRBV28 | .
ASSLTNFWDHQPQH | TRBV7-3 | .
ASSLFGMNTEAF | TRBV28 | .
ASSPRVSSDTEAF | TRBV19 | .
ASSIRGTTDEQY | TRBV7-2 | .
ATAWGARDEQY | TRBV10-3 | .
ASAQLAGFYNEQF | TRBV6-5 | TRBD2
ASSLSLRQGSQPQH | TRBV7-2 | .
ASSLGLNTEAF | TRBV5-4 | .
AWSQPPRGEKLF | TRBV30 | .
ASSPIRTSGTDEQY | TRBV9 | TRBD2
ASSVDWEDYEQY | TRBV9 | .
AWSAWGSVTDTQY | TRBV30 | .
ASSYSRGGSGNTIY | TRBV6-5 | .
ASSLGLAGGNTGELF | TRBV5-5 | TRBD2
ASSLPAGGLQF | TRBV27 | .
ASRGDNGHSSQY | TRBV5-1 | .